This T cell receptor beta chain stems from a study of T cell responses to AZD1222 COVID-19 vaccine. Trimming removed 4 bases from V and 8 bases from J, with 12 bases in between. The CDR3 runs 13 residues. Germline V gives CDR1 LNHDA, CDR2 SQIVND (reference sequence). Sequencing was performed with immunoSEQ multiplex PCR; in TCRdb, only in-frame clones are kept and a portion is missing. This sample has about 120,000 clones; approximately 86% occur once, and the top ten carry under 3%. In the case of this clone: Its antigen is not identified.

General study results and limits: Only five or six people who got AZD1222 tested seropositive at baseline.

This receptor was identified in an adult who received the AZD1222 COVID-19 vaccine. The source was peripheral blood, collected 28 days after the second AZD1222 dose. The rearrangement uses TRBV19 and TRBJ2-1; the D gene is possibly TRBD2 (7 bases). The CDR3 DNA is TGTGCCAGTAGTAAGCAGGGGAGGGATGAGCAGTTCTTC. Residues: CASSKQGRDEQFF.